This TCR beta chain was captured in a study of blood T cell repertoires in COVID-19. About the study: Specimens from acute and convalescent COVID-19 originated in the United States, Italy and Spain.

The germline V gene has CDR1 SNHLY and CDR2 FYNNEI. The CDR3 runs 17 residues. V lost 7 bases to trimming and J lost 0 bases; unmatched junction nucleotides: 12. Source study methods: Using reference gene primer amplification, nucleated cell counts were estimated. Produced via immunoSEQ multiplex PCR; TCRdb's table is partial and in-frame only. V and J calls plus clone size are reproduced from that table; the DNA served to infer D and trimming. The repertoire includes 250,000 to 300,000 clones, 65% to 90% of them detected once, and roughly 14% sits in the top ten. The source material was peripheral blood. The clonotype comes from a woman in her seventies with COVID-19, enrolled during active disease. The chain joins TRBV2 to TRBJ1-5; 7 bases fit TRBD1. The CDR3 nucleotides are TGTGCCAGCACCAAGCTAGGGGACAGAAATAGCAATCAGCCCCAGCATTTT. Translated: CASTKLGDRNSNQPQHF.